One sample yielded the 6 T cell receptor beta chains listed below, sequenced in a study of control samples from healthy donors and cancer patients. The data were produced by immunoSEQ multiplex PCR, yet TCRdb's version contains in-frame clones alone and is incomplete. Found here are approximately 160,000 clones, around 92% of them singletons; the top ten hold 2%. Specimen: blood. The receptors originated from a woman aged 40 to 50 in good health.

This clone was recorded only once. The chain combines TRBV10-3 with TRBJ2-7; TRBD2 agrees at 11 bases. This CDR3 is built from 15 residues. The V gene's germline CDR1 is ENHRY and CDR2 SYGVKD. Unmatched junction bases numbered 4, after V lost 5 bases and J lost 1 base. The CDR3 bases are TGTGCCATCAGTATATTAGCGGGGGGGTCCTACGAGCAGTACTTC. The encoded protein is CAISILAGGSYEQYF.

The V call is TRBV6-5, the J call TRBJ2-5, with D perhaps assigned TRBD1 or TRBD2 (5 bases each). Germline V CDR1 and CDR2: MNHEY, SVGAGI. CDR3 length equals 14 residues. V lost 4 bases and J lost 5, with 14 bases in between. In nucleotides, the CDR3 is TGTGCCAGCAGTTCCCCGGGGCTGACGGAGACCCAGTACTTC. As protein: CASSSPGLTETQYF.

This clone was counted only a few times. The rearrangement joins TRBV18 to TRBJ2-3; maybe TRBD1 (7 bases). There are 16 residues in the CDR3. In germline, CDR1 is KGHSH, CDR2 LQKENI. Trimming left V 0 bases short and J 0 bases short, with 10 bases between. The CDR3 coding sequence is TGTGCCAGCTCACCACCCAGGGGGGCTAGCACAGATACGCAGTATTTT. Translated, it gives CASSPPRGASTDTQYF. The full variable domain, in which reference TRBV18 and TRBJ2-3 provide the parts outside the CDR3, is NAGVMQNPRHLVRRRGQEARLRCSPMKGHSHVYWYRQLPEEGLKFMVYLQKENIIDESGMPKERFSAEFPKEGPSILRIQQVVRGDSAAYFCASSPPRGASTDTQYFGPGTRLTVL.

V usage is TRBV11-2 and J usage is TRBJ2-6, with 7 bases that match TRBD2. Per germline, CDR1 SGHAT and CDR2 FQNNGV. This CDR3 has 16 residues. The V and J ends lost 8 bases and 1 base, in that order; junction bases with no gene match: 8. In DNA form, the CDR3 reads TGTGCCAGCCTATCCGGGGGGAGATCTGGGGCCAACGTCCTGACTTTC. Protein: CASLSGGRSGANVLTF.

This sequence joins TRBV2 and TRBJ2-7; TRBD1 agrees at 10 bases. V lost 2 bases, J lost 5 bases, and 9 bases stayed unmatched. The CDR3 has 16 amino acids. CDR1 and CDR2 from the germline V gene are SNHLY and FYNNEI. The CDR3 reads CASSESPKGQGNEQYF. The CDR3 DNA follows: TGTGCCAGCAGTGAATCCCCGAAGGGACAGGGGAACGAGCAGTACTTC.

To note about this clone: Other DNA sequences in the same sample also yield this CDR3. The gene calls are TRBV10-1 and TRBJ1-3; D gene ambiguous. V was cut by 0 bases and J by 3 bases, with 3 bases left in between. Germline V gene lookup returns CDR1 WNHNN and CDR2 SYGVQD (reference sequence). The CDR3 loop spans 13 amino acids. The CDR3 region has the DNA TGCGCCAGCAGTGAGTCACTTGGAAACACCATATATTTT. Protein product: CASSESLGNTIYF.